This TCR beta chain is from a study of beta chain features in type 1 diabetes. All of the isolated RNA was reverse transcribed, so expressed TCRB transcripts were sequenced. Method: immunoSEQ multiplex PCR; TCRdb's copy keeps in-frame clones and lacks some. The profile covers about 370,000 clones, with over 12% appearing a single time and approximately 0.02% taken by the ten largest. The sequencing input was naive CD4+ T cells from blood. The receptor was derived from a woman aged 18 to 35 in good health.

The CDR3 coding sequence is TGCGCCAGCAGCCACGGACAGGGGTTCGGGTCCTACGAGCAGTACTTC. Protein: CASSHGQGFGSYEQYF. The V gene is TRBV5-1, the J gene TRBJ2-7; 9 positions match TRBD1. V lost 4 bases to trimming and J lost 1 base; unmatched junction nucleotides: 9. The CDR3 sequence is 16 residues long. Germline-derived CDR1 and CDR2 are SGHRS and YFSETQ.